The 16 T cell receptor beta chains in this list originate from one sample, sequenced in a study of shared T cell receptors in the human thymus (dated by TCRdb to the early 2020s). The library came from the immunoSEQ multiplex PCR assay. The clones in this table, taken by TCRdb from immuneACCESS, are in-frame only. Not every clone is retained; where verified, under half of the shortfall comes from an unresolved V gene, and the cause of the rest is unknown. The sample data list under 450,000 clones, and roughly 94% of these were observed just once. The ten largest account for approximately 0.02% of the sample. Material: thymocytes. The source of these receptors is a human donor.

V gene TRBV9 combines with J gene TRBJ2-7, with a weak D call TRBD2 (6 bases). Germline values: CDR1 SGDLS, CDR2 YYNGEE. V gave up 0 bases and J gave up 2 bases, with 12 bases separating them. This CDR3 comprises 15 residues. CDR3 amino acids: CASSVGESGPYEQYF. In DNA, the CDR3 is TGTGCCAGCAGCGTAGGGGAAAGCGGGCCCTACGAGCAGTACTTC.

This chain joins TRBV25-1 and TRBJ2-6, with D possibly TRBD2 on 6 matching bases. The V end lost 1 base, the J end lost 2 bases, and 6 bases lay between the germline ends. Germline loops: CDR1 MGHDK, CDR2 SYGVNS. The CDR3 is 15 residues long. The CDR3 DNA reads as TGTGCCAGCAGTGAATCGGGGGCTGGGGCCAACGTCCTGACTTTC. This translates into CASSESGAGANVLTF.

This clone was seen only once. This chain links TRBV5-6 with TRBJ1-1; possible D gene TRBD1, 6 bases. The germline V and J ends were trimmed by 1 base and 4 bases, with 26 bases remaining between them. This CDR3 comprises 19 residues. Germline CDR1 is SGHDT and CDR2 is YYEEEE. Written as DNA, the CDR3 is TGTGCCAGCAGCTTGCGTGGCGGTCGGGGGCCGAAGTCGTCCACTGAAGCTTTCTTT. Its translation is CASSLRGGRGPKSSTEAFF.

The chain carries TRBV27 and TRBJ2-7; tentatively, D is TRBD1 or TRBD2 (5 bases each). Germline CDR1 reads MNHEY; CDR2 reads SMNVEV (reference sequence). The ends were cut back, 2 bases at V and 2 bases at J, with 10 bases in the middle. The CDR3 totals 14 residues. The CDR3 region is CASSLRGRAYEQYF. CDR3 nucleotide sequence: TGTGCCAGCAGTTTACGGGGCAGGGCCTACGAGCAGTACTTC.

The J gene is TRBJ2-5, the V gene TRBV7-2, with TRBD2 identical over 9 bases. The CDR3 loop spans 16 amino acids. The germline gives CDR1 SGHTA, CDR2 FQGNSA. J was trimmed by 3 bases and V by 5 bases; bases with no gene match: 10. The CDR3 DNA follows: TGTGCCAGCAGCCCAAGGCCCAAGCGGGAGGAAGAGACCCAGTACTTC. Translation: CASSPRPKREEETQYF.

This chain connects TRBV4-1 to TRBJ2-7; D unresolved. The V gene's germline CDR1 is MGHRA and CDR2 YSYEKL. With 0 bases removed from V and 3 bases from J, the gap between germline ends came to 21 bases. The CDR3 spans 18 residues. CDR3 coding DNA: TGCGCCAGCAGCCAAGACGCTCCCGGGCGCGATGGAATCTACGAGCAGTACTTC. Encoded protein: CASSQDAPGRDGIYEQYF.

Notes on this clone: One end of the junction is discordant with germline, which a read error may explain. The chain combines TRBV19 with TRBJ1-2, with 11 bases identical to TRBD1. Per the germline V gene, CDR1 is LNHDA and CDR2 is SQIVND (reference sequence). This CDR3 contains 12 residues. CDR3 in DNA: TGTGCCACTCGAGGAGGACAGGGGGCGTGCGGCTTC. This encodes CATRGGQGACGF.

The genes are TRBV28 and TRBJ2-7; TRBD2 might be the D (6 bases). The V gene lost 4 bases and the J gene lost 5 bases, with 15 bases spanning the gap. The CDR3 sequence is 14 residues long. The germline V gene encodes CDR1 MDHEN and CDR2 SYDVKM. CDR3 DNA: TGTGCCAGCAGTTCCCCCGGGGGAGACCACGAGCAGTACTTC. It translates to CASSSPGGDHEQYF. The full variable domain, completed using reference TRBV28 and TRBJ2-7, is DVKVTQSSRYLVKRTGEKVFLECVQDMDHENMFWYRQDPGLGLRLIYFSYDVKMKEKGDIPEGYSVSREKKERFSLILESASTNQTSMYLCASSSPGGDHEQYFGPGTRLTVT.

This chain uses TRBV2 with TRBJ2-3; a possible D gene is TRBD1 (7 bases). The length of the CDR3 is 15 residues. The V end was cut by 3 bases, the J end by 2 bases, with 12 bases between. From germline, CDR1 is SNHLY and CDR2 FYNNEI. DNA for the CDR3: TGTGCCAGCAGTGAGGGGGGACAGAACACAGATACGCAGTATTTT. The encoded protein is CASSEGGQNTDTQYF.

The V gene is TRBV5-4, the J gene TRBJ2-3; 9 bases match TRBD2. This CDR3 comprises 15 residues. Germline V gene lookup returns CDR1 SGHNT and CDR2 YYREEE (reference sequence). V was clipped by 0 bases and J by 2 bases; unmatched bases: 1. This CDR3 is CASSLGTSDTDTQYF. CDR3 nucleotide sequence: TGTGCCAGCAGCTTGGGGACTAGCGACACAGATACGCAGTATTTT.

V and J are TRBV9 and TRBJ1-3, with D possibly TRBD1 on 5 matching bases. The CDR3 covers 12 residues. Germline CDR1 reads SGDLS; CDR2 reads YYNGEE. Trimming shortened V by 7 bases and J by 1 base, and 6 bases separated the two germline ends. The CDR3 here is CASRGSGNTIYF. The CDR3 DNA reads TGTGCCAGCCGGGGGTCTGGAAACACCATATATTTT.

V is TRBV18 and J is TRBJ2-1; TRBD2 is a possible D gene (6 bases). Germline V lookup: CDR1 KGHSH, CDR2 LQKENI. The CDR3 spans 18 residues. V shed 3 bases and J shed 5 bases, with 23 bases lying between them. Here the CDR3 reads CASSPIPDRDFPHNEQFF. CDR3 coding DNA: TGTGCCAGCTCACCGATACCTGACCGGGACTTCCCTCACAATGAGCAGTTCTTC.

J is TRBJ1-2 and V is TRBV27; 7 bases agree with TRBD1. Germline CDR1 is MNHEY and CDR2 is SMNVEV (reference sequence). The junction had 5 bases not matched to a gene; V was cut back by 5 bases and J by 5 bases. This CDR3 spans 13 amino acids. This CDR3 reads CASSTGTAYGYTF. CDR3 coding DNA: TGTGCCAGCAGTACAGGGACAGCTTATGGCTACACCTTC.

V is TRBV5-6 and J is TRBJ1-2; no clear D. CDR3 length: 15 amino acids. CDR1 is SGHDT and CDR2 is YYEEEE in the germline V gene. Deletions cut 2 bases from V and 1 base from J, with 12 bases between. The CDR3 DNA sequence: TGTGCCAGCAGCTTTATCCGGGATTTTAACTATGGCTACACCTTC. It encodes CASSFIRDFNYGYTF.

The chain uses TRBV19 and TRBJ1-5, with 7 positions matching TRBD1. Looked up from germline, CDR1 is LNHDA and CDR2 is SQIVND (reference sequence). The ends lost 7 bases at V and 1 base at J; junction bases unmatched: 13. The CDR3 length is 17 residues. CDR3 DNA: TGTGCCAGTAAGGGCAGGGGGTCAGTTGGGAGCAATCAGCCCCAGCATTTT. It codes for CASKGRGSVGSNQPQHF.

The rearrangement joins TRBV6-1 to TRBJ2-2, with no clear D. V dropped 1 base and J dropped 8 bases, with 8 bases sitting between them. The CDR3 totals 13 residues. Germline V gene lookup returns CDR1 MNHNS and CDR2 SASEGT. In DNA form, the CDR3 reads TGTGCCAGCAGTGAAGTCCCCGTGGGGGAGCTGTTTTTT. Translation: CASSEVPVGELFF.